Here is one T cell receptor (beta chain) with its context. This clonotype has only a few counts. Which antigen it targets is not known. No base quality information exists; no much larger clone differs at one position. To prepare the library, 5' RACE was applied. Sequenced on an Illumina HiSeq 2500. The second PCR ran for roughly 7 to 12 cycles and used a J-beta primer mix along with a sample-barcoded 5' primer. A unique molecular identifier was introduced onto each TCR beta cDNA molecule by a template-switch 5' adaptor carrying 12 random nucleotides. Each sample yielded at least 3 million CDR3-containing paired-end reads. First-strand cDNA was synthesized from all RNA with the Mint cDNA synthesis kit, primed by a TRBC-specific oligonucleotide. After uracil-DNA glycosylase treatment, a first 18-cycle PCR used universal primers M1SS and BC2_uni_R on all cDNA. The original pipeline was this. Each sample was normalized by randomly selecting 1 million high-quality reads, each carrying a distinct molecular identifier. Reads sharing molecular identifiers were discarded rather than binned into consensus sequences. CDR3 identification, clonotype clustering and error correction used MiTCR with a Q25 quality threshold and the strictest error-elimination algorithm. Lower-bound total TCR beta diversity was estimated with a nonparametric unseen species model using Euler transformation. TCRdb reprocessed the public reads (quality trimming at Q25 with fastp, clone calling with MiXCR) and kept in-frame beta chains. Each entry is one CDR3 protein sequence, shown with its most common DNA and genes. The V and J calls reflect TCRdb's pipeline rather than the authors' work. The sample table holds roughly 1 million distinct CDR3 sequences, of which almost 25% were seen once. The top ten hold around 0.7% of the sample.

The donors were a few dozen Caucasian individuals from Russia, aged roughly 6 to 90 years, who were systemically healthy. Each donor gave approximately 9.4 milliliters of peripheral blood, drawn into EDTA-treated Vacutainer tubes. PBMCs were isolated by Ficoll-Paque density-gradient centrifugation, with at least 6.5 million obtained per sample. Trizol reagent was used to extract total RNA from PBMCs, with at least 6 micrograms per sample. For every donor, an aliquot of PBMCs went through flow cytometry to measure the percentages of naive CD45RAhigh/CD27high T cells. The entry originates in a study of blood T cells in healthy people across ages (dated by TCRdb to the mid-2010s). Study-wide context: In model experiments, template switching captured roughly one uniquely barcoded TCR beta cDNA molecule for every two T cells. Using deep sequencing normalized with unique cDNA molecular identifiers, the study measured how TCR beta repertoire diversity changes with age. Using the same blood draw, the study looked at two additional independent replicas of 1 million unique cDNA reads for two donors, one aged 18 to 30 and the other aged 80 or older. The donors were divided into four age groups: young (average about 16 years), middle-aged (approximately 39), aged (approximately 59) and long-lived (around 87). Overall study outcomes, separate from this receptor: The percentage of naive T cells measured by flow cytometry correlated strongly with observed TCR beta diversity. Because the CMV infection status of the donors was unknown, age-related changes in expanded clonotypes may potentially have been confounded. Compared with the aged group, the long-lived group had more naive CD4+ T cells, fewer expanded clones and increased TCR diversity, suggesting age selection. Because profiling used bulk unsorted PBMCs, naive and antigen-experienced compartments could not be compared conclusively. As age increased, observed TCR beta diversity per million T cells dropped in a roughly linear way, and a significant reduction was already evident by age about 40. Estimates of total diversity from one million sequenced T cells were regarded as lower bounds and underestimates.

CDR1 and CDR2, per the germline V gene, are SQVTM and ANQGSEA. The CDR3 runs 12 residues from the cysteine to the phenylalanine. Only the CDR3 portion is preserved as DNA: 36 bases, with reading frame beginning at the first base. The sample was also linked to a second study, of T cells of mothers and their children. As that second paper reports: Donors were nine systemically healthy Caucasian individuals: three mothers and their six children. cDNA synthesis used all of the extracted RNA, with 1.5 ug of RNA in each 15 ul reaction. In the second PCR, the M1S primer added sample barcodes and 2-4 random nucleotides. Over 8.5 million TCR beta CDR3 reads came from each mother, compared with approximately 2.8 million reads from each child. Thymic selection shapes the output of TCR recombination in a similar way in related and unrelated pairs, and inherited differences have a minor effect. Normalized repertoire overlap in related mother-child pairs was always slightly higher than in unrelated mother-child pairs, but the difference was never significant. No persistent microchimeric T cell clones were detected, at a sensitivity of around 97 clones per million clonotypes. The study used deep NGS to compare TCR beta repertoires of mothers and children, seeking features distinguishing related mother-child pairs from unrelated individuals. Mothers averaged around 40 +/- 4 years of age and children averaged approximately 11 +/- 4 years. After adapters were ligated using NEBNext reagents, the libraries underwent 100+100 nt paired-end sequencing on an Illumina HiSeq 2000. To prevent cross-contamination, the mother and child libraries were prepared a month apart and were sequenced in separate runs. Each donor had between roughly 450,000 and 2,300,000 distinct TCR beta clonotypes identified. Naive TCR beta clonotypes were estimated from low-frequency clonotypes matched to each donor's FACS-determined naive share, without sorting.

The clonotype comes from a girl aged 2 to 10 in good health. Material for sequencing was blood. The rearrangement combines TRBV29-1 with TRBJ2-5, with no confidently assigned D gene. Near its end, the DNA agrees better with TRBJ2-1, so the J call may be wrong. The CDR3 here reads CSVVVPYNEQFF. The nucleotide sequence is given as TGCAGCGTTGTGGTTCCGTACAATGAGCAGTTCTTC.